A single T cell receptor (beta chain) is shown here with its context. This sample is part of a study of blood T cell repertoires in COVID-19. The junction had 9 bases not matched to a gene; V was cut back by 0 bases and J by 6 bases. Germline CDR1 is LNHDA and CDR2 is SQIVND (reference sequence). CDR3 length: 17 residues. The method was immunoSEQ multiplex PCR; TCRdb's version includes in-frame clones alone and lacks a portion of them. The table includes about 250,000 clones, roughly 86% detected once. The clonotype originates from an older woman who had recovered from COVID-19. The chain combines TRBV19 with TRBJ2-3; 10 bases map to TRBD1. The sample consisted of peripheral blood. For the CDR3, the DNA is TGTGCCAGTAGTATAGACAGGACAGGGGGTTCTCGGGATACGCAGTATTTT. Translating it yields CASSIDRTGGSRDTQYF.